Following are 10 T cell receptor beta chains from one sample sequenced in a study of CD8+CD57+ T cells in acquired aplastic anemia. Sequenced patients had shown CD8+CD57+ cell expansion by flow cytometry. Both TCR beta VDJ combination and CDR3 sequence profiling were carried out. Genomic DNA was the template for this profiling. One entry per CDR3 protein, called by TCRdb with MiXCR from the reads. The table lists 210,000 or so distinct CDR3 sequences, roughly 53% of them singletons. Sequenced input: sorted CD4+, CD8+, or CD8+CD57+ T cells (not recorded which) from PBMCs. The receptors come from a human donor with aplastic anemia.

This rearrangement joins TRBV28 to TRBJ2-3; a weak D match, TRBD2 (6 bases). Trimming pared 7 bases from V and 4 bases from J, leaving 18 bases between. This CDR3 is 15 amino acids long. Germline loops: CDR1 MDHEN, CDR2 SYDVKM. The CDR3 region has the DNA TGTGCCAGCACCCGGGGACTCCCTAGGGCAGATACGCAGTATTTT. Translating gives CASTRGLPRADTQYF.

This chain uses TRBV20-1 with TRBJ1-1; D is perhaps TRBD1 (5 bases). The CDR3 runs 14 residues. The germline CDR1 and CDR2 sequences are DFQATT and SNEGSKA (reference sequence). The ends were cut back, 6 bases at V and 1 base at J, with 15 bases in the middle. CDR3 bases: TGCAGTGCAGCTACCGGGACTCAGAACACTGAAGCTTTCTTT. It translates to CSAATGTQNTEAFF.

The V call is TRBV15, the J call TRBJ2-7; 8 bases map to TRBD1. Trimming removed 1 base from V and 6 bases from J; junction bases left unmatched: 5. The CDR3 runs to 14 residues. Germline assignment: CDR1 LNHNV and CDR2 YYDKDF (reference sequence). Here the CDR3 reads CATSRGTGRREQYF. CDR3 DNA sequence: TGTGCCACCAGCAGAGGGACAGGGAGGCGCGAGCAGTACTTC.

V is TRBV7-2 and J is TRBJ1-4, with a weak D call TRBD1 (5 bases). CDR1 SGHTA and CDR2 FQGNSA come from the germline V gene. The CDR3 is made up of 14 amino acids. V was cut by 3 bases and J by 5 bases, with 10 bases left in between. CDR3 DNA: TGTGCCAGCAGCTTGGGGACCTACAATGAAAAACTGTTTTTT. It yields the protein CASSLGTYNEKLFF.

This clonotype was detected only a few times. The chain has TRBV10-3 and TRBJ2-2; D unresolved. The CDR3 is 14 amino acids. Between the trimmed V and J ends, which lost 8 bases and 1 base, there was a span of 11 bases. Germline V gene sequence: CDR1 ENHRY, CDR2 SYGVKD. In nucleotides, the CDR3 is TGTGCCATCGCGGCCCAGAGGAACACCGGGGAGCTGTTTTTT. Protein sequence: CAIAAQRNTGELFF.

This chain joins TRBV10-3 and TRBJ2-7; tentative D call: TRBD2 (6 bases). The germline CDR1 and CDR2 sequences are ENHRY and SYGVKD. There are 12 residues in the CDR3. V was trimmed by 10 bases and J by 3 bases, leaving 13 bases between them. The CDR3 protein is CATGLLNYEQYF. CDR3 bases: TGTGCCACGGGACTCCTAAACTACGAGCAGTACTTC.

This chain uses TRBV7-8 with TRBJ2-5, with D perhaps being TRBD1 or TRBD2 (5 bases each). This CDR3 is 17 amino acids long. V was cut by 2 bases and J by 5 bases, with 21 bases left in between. Germline CDR1 and CDR2: SGHVS and FQNEAQ. This CDR3 reads CASSLYGVGGAGETQYF. The CDR3 DNA sequence: TGTGCCAGCAGCTTATACGGGGTTGGTGGGGCCGGGGAGACCCAGTACTTC.

The sample holds many counts of this clonotype. The V gene is TRBV6-6, the J gene TRBJ1-5, with no clear D. Germline V gene lookup returns CDR1 MNHNY and CDR2 SVGAGI (reference sequence). V lost 0 bases to trimming and J lost 2 bases, with 8 bases between them. This CDR3 comprises 15 residues. In DNA, the CDR3 is TGTGCCAGCAGTTACTCGAGTCACGGCAATCAGCCCCAGCATTTT. Protein sequence: CASSYSSHGNQPQHF.

This clonotype came up a few times. The chain employs TRBV3-1 and TRBJ1-5; perhaps TRBD1 as D (5 bases). Deletions cut 2 bases from V and 0 bases from J, with 8 bases between. The CDR3 consists of 15 residues. Per the germline V gene, CDR1 is LGHDT and CDR2 is YNNKEL (reference sequence). The CDR3 loop reads CASSQTGASNQPQHF. The CDR3 nucleotides are TGTGCCAGCAGCCAAACCGGGGCTAGCAATCAGCCCCAGCATTTT.

This rearrangement joins TRBV19 to TRBJ2-5; D could derive from TRBD1 or TRBD2 (6 bases each). The CDR3 extends over 14 amino acids. Germline assignment: CDR1 LNHDA and CDR2 SQIVND (reference sequence). Between the trimmed V and J ends, which lost 5 bases and 5 bases, there was a span of 15 bases. CDR3 amino acids: CASSQQGGDETQYF. For the CDR3, the DNA is TGTGCCAGTAGTCAACAGGGAGGCGACGAGACCCAGTACTTC.